This T cell receptor beta chain comes out of a study of blood T cells in healthy people across ages. Each donor supplied 7.5 to 10 milliliters of peripheral blood. The authors isolated at least 6 million PBMCs per sample. Through a sample-barcoded 5' primer and a J-beta primer mix, a second PCR was run for roughly 6 to 12 cycles. From each sample, at least 2.5 million paired-end reads containing CDR3 were obtained. TCRdb independently ran MiXCR on the 5' RACE reads; one entry per CDR3 protein. The table has around 1,000,000 distinct CDR3 sequences, roughly a quarter seen once; the top ten hold less than 0.75%. The CDR3 extends over 14 amino acids. The germline V gene encodes CDR1 ENHRY and CDR2 SYGVKD. Between the trimmed V and J ends, which lost 6 bases and 0 bases, there was a span of 11 bases. These data were likewise used in another study, on T cells of mothers and their children. Per that study: The study obtained over 9.5 million TCR beta CDR3 reads per mother and around 3 million per child.

The sample was blood. V usage is TRBV10-3 and J usage is TRBJ2-5; the D is unclear. The TCR was taken from a girl aged 2 to 9 in good health. In DNA form, the CDR3 reads TGTGCCATCAGGATAATGTTAAACCAAGAGACCCAGTACTTC. Amino acids: CAIRIMLNQETQYF.